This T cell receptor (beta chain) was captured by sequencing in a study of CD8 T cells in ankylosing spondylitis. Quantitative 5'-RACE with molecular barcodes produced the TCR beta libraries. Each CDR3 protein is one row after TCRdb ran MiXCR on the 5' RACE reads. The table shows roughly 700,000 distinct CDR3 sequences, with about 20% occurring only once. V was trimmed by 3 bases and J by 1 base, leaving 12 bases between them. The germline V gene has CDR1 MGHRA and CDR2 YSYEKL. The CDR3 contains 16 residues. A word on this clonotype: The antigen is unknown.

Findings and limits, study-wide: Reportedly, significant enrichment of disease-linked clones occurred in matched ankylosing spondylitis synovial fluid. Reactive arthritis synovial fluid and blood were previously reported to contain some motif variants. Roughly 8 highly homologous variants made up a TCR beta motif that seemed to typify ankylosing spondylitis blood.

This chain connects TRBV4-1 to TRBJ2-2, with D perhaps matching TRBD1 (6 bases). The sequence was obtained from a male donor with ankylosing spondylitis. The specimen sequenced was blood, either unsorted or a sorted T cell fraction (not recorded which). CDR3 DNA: TGCGCCAGCAGCCATATCGGGACACTGAACACCGGGGAGCTGTTTTTT. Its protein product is CASSHIGTLNTGELFF.